The clone carrying this TCR beta chain has only a few counts. What it binds is not known. Per the germline V gene, CDR1 is SGHDT and CDR2 is YYEEEE. The CDR3 contains 13 residues. With 0 bases removed from V and 6 bases from J, the gap between germline ends came to 9 bases. The data are from a study of CD8 T cells in ankylosing spondylitis. TCRdb redid the calling of the 5' RACE reads with MiXCR, one entry per CDR3 protein. The table lists around 340,000 distinct CDR3 sequences, under 15% of them singletons. General observations from the study: Typical of ankylosing spondylitis blood, it appeared, was a TCR beta motif of roughly eight highly homologous variants. From matched ankylosing spondylitis synovial fluid, disease-linked clones were reportedly recovered at significantly enriched levels. Reactive arthritis synovial fluid and blood were previously reported to contain some motif variants.

The source is a male donor with ankylosing spondylitis or in good health (not recorded which). Sequenced input: blood, either unsorted or a sorted T cell fraction (not recorded which). V usage is TRBV5-6 and J usage is TRBJ1-1, with no clear D. The CDR3 region is CASSLGAQSEAFF. The DNA of the CDR3 is TGTGCCAGCAGCTTGGGGGCACAGTCTGAAGCTTTCTTT.